The rows below give T cell receptor beta chains drawn from one sample of a study of neurological immune-mediated disorders. TCRdb used MiXCR to reprocess the 5' RACE reads, holding one entry per CDR3 protein. The sample shows 75,000 to 95,000 distinct CDR3 sequences, roughly 15% of them seen only once. Sequencing input: PBMCs. Receptors were obtained from a woman aged 40 to 50 in good health. CDR3s include the opening cysteine and the closing phenylalanine or tryptophan. D genes are given only for firm matches. The size entry is marked missing in some rows and otherwise reads once, few, many or a size class.

J	V	D	size	CDR3
TRBJ1-5	TRBV12-3/TRBV12-4	-	-	CASRQGGKPPQHF
TRBJ2-7	TRBV10-3	TRBD2	many	CAISALGEGSSYEQYF
TRBJ2-3	TRBV7-3	TRBD2	many	CASSSWTSGGPDTQYF
TRBJ2-2	TRBV5-1	TRBD1	many	CASSLTGGASTGELFF
TRBJ2-5	TRBV6-1	TRBD1	-	CASSEWQGVKGETQYF
TRBJ1-1	TRBV5-1	-	-	CASSLALGRSAEAFF
TRBJ2-6	TRBV5-1	-	many	CASSGQRSGANVLTF
TRBJ2-2	TRBV6-5	-	many	CASSYSLAALNTGELFF
TRBJ1-1	TRBV10-3	-	many	CAIRKVGDRNTEAFF
TRBJ2-4	TRBV4-1	-	-	CASSRDIPLIPKNIQYF
TRBJ2-3	TRBV5-1	-	many	CASSEGGTDTQYF
TRBJ2-7	TRBV5-5	-	many	CASSLERLSSYEQYF
TRBJ1-4	TRBV15	-	-	CATSRDTLGRENEKLFF
TRBJ2-5	TRBV6-5	TRBD2	few	CASSSRLPTSGGALEGTQYF
TRBJ2-2	TRBV4-1	TRBD2	many	CASSPGTSGGPNTGELFF
TRBJ2-3	TRBV4-2	-	many	CASSQGKGSGGAIDTQYF
TRBJ2-5	TRBV2	TRBD2	many	CASRRGETQYF
TRBJ2-3	TRBV3-1	TRBD1	many	CASSPRDRPADTQYF
TRBJ2-3	TRBV4-3	TRBD2	many	CASSQVLSGGAGVPDTQYF
TRBJ1-1	TRBV5-6	TRBD1	many	CASSLGVRGGTEAFF
TRBJ1-6	TRBV7-2	-	many	CASSFGSGSYNSPLHF
TRBJ1-5	TRBV20-1	-	many	CSASDGSQPQHF
TRBJ1-3	TRBV12-3/TRBV12-4	-	many	CASTLGSPGNTIYF
TRBJ2-1	TRBV9	TRBD2	many	CASSIPGLAQFF
TRBJ2-4	TRBV21-1	-	-	CASSWGRGAKNIQYF
TRBJ1-1	TRBV5-1	-	many	CASSLDTGNTEAFF
TRBJ2-1	TRBV5-1	TRBD2	-	CASSLDLGGVGPYNEQFF
TRBJ2-7	TRBV4-3	-	-	CASSQGSHYEQYF
TRBJ2-5	TRBV18	-	many	CASSPRASGETQYF
TRBJ2-2	TRBV30	TRBD1	few	CAWSLKRTGRNTGELFF
TRBJ1-5	TRBV5-8	-	many	CASSLGDGTAPQHF
TRBJ2-1	TRBV12-3/TRBV12-4	-	few	CASSRLKQYDEQFF
TRBJ2-5	TRBV15	TRBD1	many	CATSRKGQGPGETQYF
TRBJ2-3	TRBV5-1	TRBD2	many	CATTNGGNTDTQYF
TRBJ2-3	TRBV5-1	-	-	CASSFETIGGPGTDTQYF
TRBJ2-5	TRBV7-6	TRBD2	many	CASSFGETSGAKYF
TRBJ1-1	TRBV5-1	-	once	CASSLRQEYTEAFF
TRBJ2-7	TRBV7-9	-	many	CASSPPRGPSSYEQYF
TRBJ2-1	TRBV5-1	TRBD2	many	CASSLPVSLYSGGLGTYNEQFF
TRBJ2-5	TRBV6-5	-	many	CASSYSDGETQYF
TRBJ1-1	TRBV20-1	-	-	CSANRANTEAFF
TRBJ1-2	TRBV28	TRBD1	many	CASTLTGTGGLYTF
TRBJ2-3	TRBV6-5	TRBD2	many	CASTNLAGGRTDTQYF
TRBJ2-5	TRBV6-5	-	many	CASSWTADQETQYF
TRBJ1-6	TRBV20-1	-	many	CSARDDYGDNSPLHF
TRBJ1-1	TRBV27	-	many	CASRSNWGGGTEAFF
TRBJ1-5	TRBV6-2/TRBV6-3	-	many	CASRYGRIKPQHF
TRBJ2-1	TRBV20-1	-	many	CSGLGSSYNEQFF
TRBJ2-1	TRBV5-6	TRBD2	many	CASSLSGGTSYNEQFF
TRBJ2-7	TRBV3-1	-	-	CVSSHPGEQYF
TRBJ2-5	TRBV6-5	-	many	CASSYQGARMGGGLGTQYF
TRBJ2-7	TRBV6-2/TRBV6-3	TRBD2	few	CASSSLRLAGPHEQYF
TRBJ1-1	TRBV20-1	-	many	CSASRVDEAFF
TRBJ1-2	TRBV29-1	TRBD1	-	CSVLYRGLNYGYTF
TRBJ1-5	TRBV10-3	TRBD1	-	CAISDPGQGNTQPQHF
TRBJ1-5	TRBV20-1	TRBD1	many	CSASGQALGPQHF
TRBJ2-2	TRBV20-1	TRBD2	many	CSARPSGSLTGELFF
TRBJ2-3	TRBV12-3/TRBV12-4	TRBD2	many	CASSLARLAGGVGTDTQYF